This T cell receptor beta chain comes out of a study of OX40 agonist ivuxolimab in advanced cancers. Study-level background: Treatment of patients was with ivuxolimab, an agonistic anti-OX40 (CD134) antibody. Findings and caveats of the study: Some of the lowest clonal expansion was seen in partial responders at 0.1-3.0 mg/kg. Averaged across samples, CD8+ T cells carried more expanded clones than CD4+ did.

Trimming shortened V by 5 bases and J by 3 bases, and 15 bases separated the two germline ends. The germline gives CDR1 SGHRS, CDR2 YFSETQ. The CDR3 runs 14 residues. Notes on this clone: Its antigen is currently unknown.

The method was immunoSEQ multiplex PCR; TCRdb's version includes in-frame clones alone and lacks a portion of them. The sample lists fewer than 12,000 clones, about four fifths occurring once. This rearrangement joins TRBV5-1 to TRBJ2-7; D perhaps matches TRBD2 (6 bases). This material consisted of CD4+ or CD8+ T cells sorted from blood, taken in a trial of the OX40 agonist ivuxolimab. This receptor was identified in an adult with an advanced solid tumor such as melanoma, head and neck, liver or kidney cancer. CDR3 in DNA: TGCGCCAGCAGAAATCCCGGGGGTAGCTACGAGCAGTACTTC. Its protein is CASRNPGGSYEQYF.